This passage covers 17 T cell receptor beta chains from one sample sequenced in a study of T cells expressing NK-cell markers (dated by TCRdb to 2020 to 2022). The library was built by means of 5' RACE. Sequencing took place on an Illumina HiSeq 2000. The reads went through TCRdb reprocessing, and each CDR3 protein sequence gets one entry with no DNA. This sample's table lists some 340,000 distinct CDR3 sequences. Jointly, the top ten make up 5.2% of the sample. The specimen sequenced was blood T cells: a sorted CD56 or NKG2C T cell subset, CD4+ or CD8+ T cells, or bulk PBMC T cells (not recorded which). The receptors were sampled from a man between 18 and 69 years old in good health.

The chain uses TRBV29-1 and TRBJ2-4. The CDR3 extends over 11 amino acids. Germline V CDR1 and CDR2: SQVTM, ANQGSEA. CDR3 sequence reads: CSVERKGIQYF.

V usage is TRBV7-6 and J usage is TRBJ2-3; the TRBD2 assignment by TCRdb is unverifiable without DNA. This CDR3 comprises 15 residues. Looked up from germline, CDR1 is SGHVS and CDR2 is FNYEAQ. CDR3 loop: CASSRVAGQADTQYF.

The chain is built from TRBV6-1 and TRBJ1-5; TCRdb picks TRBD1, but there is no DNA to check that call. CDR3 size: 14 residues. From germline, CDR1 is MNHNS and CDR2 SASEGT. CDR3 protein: CASIAGAQNQPQHF.

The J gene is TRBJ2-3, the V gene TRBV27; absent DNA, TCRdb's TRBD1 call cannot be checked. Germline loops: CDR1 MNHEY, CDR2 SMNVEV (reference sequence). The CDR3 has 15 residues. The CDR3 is CASRPKGAYTDTQYF.

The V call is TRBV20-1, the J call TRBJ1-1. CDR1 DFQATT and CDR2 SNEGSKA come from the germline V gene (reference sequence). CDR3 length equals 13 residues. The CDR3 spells CSASNGDLAEAFF.

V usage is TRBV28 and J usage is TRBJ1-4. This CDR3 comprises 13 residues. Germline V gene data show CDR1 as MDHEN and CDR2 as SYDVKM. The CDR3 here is CASMAYVNEKLFF.

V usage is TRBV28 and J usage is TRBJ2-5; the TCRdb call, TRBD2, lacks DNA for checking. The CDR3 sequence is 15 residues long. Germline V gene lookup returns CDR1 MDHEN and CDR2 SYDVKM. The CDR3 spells CASSPPSGLAETQYF.

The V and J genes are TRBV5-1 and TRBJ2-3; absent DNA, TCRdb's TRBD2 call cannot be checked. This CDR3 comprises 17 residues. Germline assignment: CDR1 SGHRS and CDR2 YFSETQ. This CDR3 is CASSLAASSGGASTQYF. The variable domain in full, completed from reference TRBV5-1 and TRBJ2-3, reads KAGVTQTPRYLIKTRGQQVTLSCSPISGHRSVSWYQQTPGQGLQFLFEYFSETQRNKGNFPGRFSGRQFSNSRSEMNVSTLELGDSALYLCASSLAASSGGASTQYFGPGTRLTVL.

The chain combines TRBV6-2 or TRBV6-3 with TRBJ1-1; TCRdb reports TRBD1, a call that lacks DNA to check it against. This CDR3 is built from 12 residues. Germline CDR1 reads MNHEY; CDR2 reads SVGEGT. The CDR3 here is CASSFTTGEAFF.

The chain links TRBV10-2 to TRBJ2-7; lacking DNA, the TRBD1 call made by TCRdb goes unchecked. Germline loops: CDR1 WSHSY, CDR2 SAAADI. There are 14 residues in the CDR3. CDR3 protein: CASSERAGPREQYF.

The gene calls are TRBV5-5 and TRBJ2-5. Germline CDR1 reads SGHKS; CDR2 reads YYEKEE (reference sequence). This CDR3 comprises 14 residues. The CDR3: CASSLEVRAETQYF.

The CDR3 sequence is CASSLVPRTGSYNEQFF. V and J are TRBV5-1 and TRBJ2-1; TCRdb's D call of TRBD1 is untestable without DNA. The germline V gene encodes CDR1 SGHRS and CDR2 YFSETQ. The CDR3 runs to 17 residues.

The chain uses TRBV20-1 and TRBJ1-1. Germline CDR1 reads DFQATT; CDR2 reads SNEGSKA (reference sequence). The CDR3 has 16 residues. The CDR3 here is CSARDSRVGMNTEAFF.

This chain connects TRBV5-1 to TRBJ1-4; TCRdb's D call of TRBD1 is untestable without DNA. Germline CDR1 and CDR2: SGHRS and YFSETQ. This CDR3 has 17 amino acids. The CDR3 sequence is CASSLRGQVTTNEKLFF.

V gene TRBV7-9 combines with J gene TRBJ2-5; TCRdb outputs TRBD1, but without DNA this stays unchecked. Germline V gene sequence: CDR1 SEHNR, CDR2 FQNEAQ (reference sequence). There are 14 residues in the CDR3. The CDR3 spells CASSNGGFKETQYF.

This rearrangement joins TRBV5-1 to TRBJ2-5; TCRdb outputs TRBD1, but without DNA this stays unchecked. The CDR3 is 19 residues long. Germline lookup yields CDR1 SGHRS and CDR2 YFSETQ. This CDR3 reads CASSFGFATPLTYQETQYF.

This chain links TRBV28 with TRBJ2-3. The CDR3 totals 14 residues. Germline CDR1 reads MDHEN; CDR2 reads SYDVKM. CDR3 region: CASSLSPPKDTQYF.